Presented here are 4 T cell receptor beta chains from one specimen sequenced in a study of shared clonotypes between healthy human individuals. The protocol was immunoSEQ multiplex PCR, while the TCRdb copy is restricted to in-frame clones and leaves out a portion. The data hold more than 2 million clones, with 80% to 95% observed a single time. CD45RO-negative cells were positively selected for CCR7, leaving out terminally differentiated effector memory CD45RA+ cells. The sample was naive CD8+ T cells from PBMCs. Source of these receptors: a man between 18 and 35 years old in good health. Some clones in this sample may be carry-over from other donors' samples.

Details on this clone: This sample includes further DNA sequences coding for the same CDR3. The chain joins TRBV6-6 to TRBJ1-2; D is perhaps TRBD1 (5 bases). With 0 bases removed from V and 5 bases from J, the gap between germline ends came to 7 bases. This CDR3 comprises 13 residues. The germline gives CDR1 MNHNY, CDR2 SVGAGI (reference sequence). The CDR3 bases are TGTGCCAGCAGTTACTCCGGGGCGTATGGCTACACCTTC. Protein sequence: CASSYSGAYGYTF.

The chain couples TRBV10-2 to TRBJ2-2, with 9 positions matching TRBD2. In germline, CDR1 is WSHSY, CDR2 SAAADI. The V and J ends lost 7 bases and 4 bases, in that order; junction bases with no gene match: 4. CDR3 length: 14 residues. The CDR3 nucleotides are TGCGCCAGCATTGTAGCGGGAGTCACCGGGGAGCTGTTTTTT. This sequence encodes CASIVAGVTGELFF.

CDR3 DNA sequence: TGTGCCAGCAGCCCGGGACTAGCGGCAACCCCGAGGGCCACAGATACGCAGTATTTT. Translation: CASSPGLAATPRATDTQYF. This chain connects TRBV11-2 to TRBJ2-3, with 11 positions matching TRBD2. V shed 5 bases, J shed 2 bases, and the junction held 15 bases outside the gene matches. The CDR3 spans 19 residues. The germline V gene has CDR1 SGHAT and CDR2 FQNNGV.

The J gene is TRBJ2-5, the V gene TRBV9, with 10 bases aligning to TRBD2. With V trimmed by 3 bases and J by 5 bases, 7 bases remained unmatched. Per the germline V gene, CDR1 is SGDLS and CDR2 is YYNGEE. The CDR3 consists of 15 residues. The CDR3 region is CASSASGSHGETQYF. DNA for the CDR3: TGTGCCAGCAGCGCTAGCGGGAGTCATGGTGAGACCCAGTACTTC. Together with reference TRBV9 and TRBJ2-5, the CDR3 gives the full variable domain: DSGVTQTPKHLITATGQRVTLRCSPRSGDLSVYWYQQSLDQGLQFLIQYYNGEERAKGNILERFSAQQFPDLHSELNLSSLELGDSALYFCASSASGSHGETQYFGPGTRLLVL.